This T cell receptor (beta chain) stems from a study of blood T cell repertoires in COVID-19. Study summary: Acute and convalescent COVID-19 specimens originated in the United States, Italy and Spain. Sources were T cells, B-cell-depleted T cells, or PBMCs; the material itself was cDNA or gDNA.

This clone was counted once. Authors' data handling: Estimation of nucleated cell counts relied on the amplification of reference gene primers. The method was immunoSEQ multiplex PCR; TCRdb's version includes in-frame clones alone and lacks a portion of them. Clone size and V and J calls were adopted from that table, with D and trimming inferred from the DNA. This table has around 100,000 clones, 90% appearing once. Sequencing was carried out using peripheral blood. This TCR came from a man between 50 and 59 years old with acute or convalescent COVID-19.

DNA for the CDR3: TGCAGTGCTAGTAGTGCGATCAATCAGCCCCAGCATTTT. Amino acids: CSASSAINQPQHF. The rearrangement uses TRBV20-1 and TRBJ1-5; no definite D call. V was pared by 3 bases and J by 3 bases, with 9 bases between. CDR1 and CDR2 (germline): DFQATT, SNEGSKA (reference sequence). This CDR3 comprises 13 residues.